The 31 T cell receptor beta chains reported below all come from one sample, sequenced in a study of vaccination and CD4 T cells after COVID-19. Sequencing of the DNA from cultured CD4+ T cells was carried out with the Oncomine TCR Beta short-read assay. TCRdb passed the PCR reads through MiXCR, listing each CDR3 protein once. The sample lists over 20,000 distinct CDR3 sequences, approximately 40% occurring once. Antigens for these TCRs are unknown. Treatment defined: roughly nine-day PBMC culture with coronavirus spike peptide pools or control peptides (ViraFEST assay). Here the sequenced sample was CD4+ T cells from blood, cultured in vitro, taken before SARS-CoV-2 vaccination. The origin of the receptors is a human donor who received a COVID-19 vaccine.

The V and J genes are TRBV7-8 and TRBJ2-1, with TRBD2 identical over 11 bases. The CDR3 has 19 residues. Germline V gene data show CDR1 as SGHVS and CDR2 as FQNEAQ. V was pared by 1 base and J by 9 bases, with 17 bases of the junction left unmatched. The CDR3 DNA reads TGTGCCAGCAGCTTAGGAAGGGTTTTGGCTAGCGGGGGGATCGGTGAGCAGTTCTTC. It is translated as CASSLGRVLASGGIGEQFF. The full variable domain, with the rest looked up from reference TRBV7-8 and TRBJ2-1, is GAGVSQSPRYKVAKRGQDVALRCDPISGHVSLFWYQQALGQGPEFLTYFQNEAQLDKSGLPSDRFFAERPEGSVSTLKIQRTQQEDSAVYLCASSLGRVLASGGIGEQFFGPGTRLTVL.

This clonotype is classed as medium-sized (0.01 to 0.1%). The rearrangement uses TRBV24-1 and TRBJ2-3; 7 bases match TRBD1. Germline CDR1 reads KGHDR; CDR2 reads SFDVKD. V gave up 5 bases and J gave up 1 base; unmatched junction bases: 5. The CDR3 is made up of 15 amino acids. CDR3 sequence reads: CATSVGGQGTDTQYF. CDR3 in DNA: TGTGCCACCAGTGTCGGTGGACAGGGCACAGATACGCAGTATTTT.

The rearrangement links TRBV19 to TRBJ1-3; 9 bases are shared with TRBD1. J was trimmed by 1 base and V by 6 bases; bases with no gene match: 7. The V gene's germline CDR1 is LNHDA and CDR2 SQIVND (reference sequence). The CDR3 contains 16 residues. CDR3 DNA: TGTGCCAGTAGCCCCAGACAGGGGGAGTCTGGAAACACCATATATTTT. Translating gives CASSPRQGESGNTIYF.

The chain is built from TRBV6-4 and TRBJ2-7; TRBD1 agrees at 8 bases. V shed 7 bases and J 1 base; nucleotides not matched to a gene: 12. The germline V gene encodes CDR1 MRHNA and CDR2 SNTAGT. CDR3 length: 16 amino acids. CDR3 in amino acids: CASMFDWTGLSYEQYF. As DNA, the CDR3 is TGTGCCAGCATGTTCGACTGGACAGGGCTGTCCTACGAGCAGTACTTC.

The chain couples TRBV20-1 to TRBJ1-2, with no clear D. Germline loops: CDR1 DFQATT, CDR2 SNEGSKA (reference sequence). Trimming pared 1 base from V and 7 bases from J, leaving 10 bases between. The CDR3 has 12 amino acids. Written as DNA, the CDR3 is TGCAGTGCTAGAGGGGGAATACGTGGCTACACCTTC. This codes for CSARGGIRGYTF.

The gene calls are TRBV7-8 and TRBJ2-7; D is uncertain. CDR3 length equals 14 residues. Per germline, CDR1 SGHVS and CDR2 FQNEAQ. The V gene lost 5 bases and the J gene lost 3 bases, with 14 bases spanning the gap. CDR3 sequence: CASSPSPAGYEQYF. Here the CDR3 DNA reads TGTGCCAGCAGCCCATCCCCGGCAGGCTACGAGCAGTACTTC.

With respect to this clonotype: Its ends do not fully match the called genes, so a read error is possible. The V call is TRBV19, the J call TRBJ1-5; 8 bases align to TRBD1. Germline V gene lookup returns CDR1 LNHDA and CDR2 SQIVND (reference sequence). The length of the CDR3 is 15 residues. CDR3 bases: TGTGCCAGTAGTATAGGACAGGGGCACAATCAGTCCCAGCATTTT. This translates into CASSIGQGHNQSQHF.

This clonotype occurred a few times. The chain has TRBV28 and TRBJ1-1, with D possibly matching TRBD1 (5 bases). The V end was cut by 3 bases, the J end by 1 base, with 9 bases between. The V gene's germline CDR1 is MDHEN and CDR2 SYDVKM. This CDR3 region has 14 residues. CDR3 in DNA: TGTGCCAGCAGTTTCACAGGACGGAACACTGAAGCTTTCTTT. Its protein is CASSFTGRNTEAFF. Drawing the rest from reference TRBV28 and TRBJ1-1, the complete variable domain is DVKVTQSSRYLVKRTGEKVFLECVQDMDHENMFWYRQDPGLGLRLIYFSYDVKMKEKGDIPEGYSVSREKKERFSLILESASTNQTSMYLCASSFTGRNTEAFFGQGTRLTVV.

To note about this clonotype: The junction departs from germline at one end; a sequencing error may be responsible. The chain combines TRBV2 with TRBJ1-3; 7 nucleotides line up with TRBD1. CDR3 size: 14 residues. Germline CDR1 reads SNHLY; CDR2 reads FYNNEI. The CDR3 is CASSMTTGRNTTYF. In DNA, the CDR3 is TGTGCCAGCAGCATGACGACAGGGCGAAACACCACATATTTT.

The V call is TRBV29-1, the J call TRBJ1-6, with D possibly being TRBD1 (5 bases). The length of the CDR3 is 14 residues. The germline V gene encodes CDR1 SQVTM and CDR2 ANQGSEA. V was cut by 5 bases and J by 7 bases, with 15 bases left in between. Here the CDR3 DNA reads TGCAGCGTTTGTGTCCCAGGGCAAAATTCACCCCTCCACTTT. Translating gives CSVCVPGQNSPLHF.

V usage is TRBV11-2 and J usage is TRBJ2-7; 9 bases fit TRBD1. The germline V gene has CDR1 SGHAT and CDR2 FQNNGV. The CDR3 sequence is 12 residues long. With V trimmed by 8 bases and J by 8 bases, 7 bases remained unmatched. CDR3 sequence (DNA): TGTGCCAGCGGACAACAGGGGGCTAAGCAGTACTTC. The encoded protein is CASGQQGAKQYF.

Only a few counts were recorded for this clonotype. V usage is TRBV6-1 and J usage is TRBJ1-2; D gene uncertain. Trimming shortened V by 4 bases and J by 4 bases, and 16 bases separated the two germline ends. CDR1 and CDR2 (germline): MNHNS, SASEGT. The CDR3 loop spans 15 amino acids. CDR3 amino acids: CASSVSEQWSYGYTF. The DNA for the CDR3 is TGTGCCAGCAGTGTCAGTGAACAGTGGAGCTATGGCTACACCTTC.

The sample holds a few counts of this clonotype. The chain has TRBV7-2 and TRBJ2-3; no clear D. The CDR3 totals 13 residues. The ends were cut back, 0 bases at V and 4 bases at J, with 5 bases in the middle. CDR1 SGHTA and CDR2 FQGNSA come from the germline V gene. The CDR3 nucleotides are TGTGCCAGCAGCTTAGCTGGCGCAGATACGCAGTATTTT. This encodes CASSLAGADTQYF.

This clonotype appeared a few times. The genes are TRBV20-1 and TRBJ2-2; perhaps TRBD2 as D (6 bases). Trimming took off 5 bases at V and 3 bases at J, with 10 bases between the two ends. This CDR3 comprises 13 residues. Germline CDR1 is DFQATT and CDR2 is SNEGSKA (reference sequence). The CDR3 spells CSAPRLDTGELFF. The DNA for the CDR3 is TGCAGTGCTCCCCGACTAGACACCGGGGAGCTGTTTTTT.

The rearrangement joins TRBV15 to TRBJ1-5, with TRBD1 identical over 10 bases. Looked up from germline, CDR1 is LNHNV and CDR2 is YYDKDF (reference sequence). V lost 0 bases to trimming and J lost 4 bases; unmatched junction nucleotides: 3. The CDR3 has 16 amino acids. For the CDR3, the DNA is TGTGCCACCAGCAGAGAGGGACAGGGGAATAATCAGCCCCAGCATTTT. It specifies CATSREGQGNNQPQHF.

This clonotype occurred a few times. The DNA for the CDR3 is TGCAGCGTGGCACAGGGTAGTGGGGGCACAGATACGCAGTATTTT. Translation: CSVAQGSGGTDTQYF. The chain uses TRBV29-1 and TRBJ2-3, with D perhaps matching TRBD1 (6 bases). Trimming took 6 bases from V and 1 from J, leaving 17 bases between them. The V gene's germline CDR1 is SQVTM and CDR2 ANQGSEA. The CDR3 spans 15 residues.

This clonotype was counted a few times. The CDR3, as DNA: TGTGCCAGCCGTCAGGGACCTACCTACGAGCAGTACTTC. Its protein is CASRQGPTYEQYF. The chain employs TRBV11-3 and TRBJ2-7; D might be TRBD1 or TRBD2, each matching 5 bases. The V gene's germline CDR1 is SGHNT and CDR2 YENEEA. Trimming shortened V by 8 bases and J by 2 bases, and 13 bases separated the two germline ends. The CDR3 runs 13 residues.

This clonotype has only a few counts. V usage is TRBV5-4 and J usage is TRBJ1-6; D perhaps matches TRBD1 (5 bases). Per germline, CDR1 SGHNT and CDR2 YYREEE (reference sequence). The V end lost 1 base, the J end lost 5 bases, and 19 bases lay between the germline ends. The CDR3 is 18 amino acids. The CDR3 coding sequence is TGTGCCAGCAGCTTGAAAAGCGGGGGGACTATCAATAATTCACCCCTCCACTTT. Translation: CASSLKSGGTINNSPLHF.

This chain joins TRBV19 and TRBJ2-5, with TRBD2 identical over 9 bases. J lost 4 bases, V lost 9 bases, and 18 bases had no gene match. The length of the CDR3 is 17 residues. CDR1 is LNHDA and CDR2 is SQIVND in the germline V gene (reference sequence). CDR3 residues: CASSIGGVSGGSETQYF. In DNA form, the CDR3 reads TGTGCCAGCTCAATAGGCGGGGTTAGCGGGGGATCAGAGACCCAGTACTTC.

The CDR3 DNA sequence: TGCGCCAGCAGCGTAGACATAACAGATACGCAGTATTTT. Translation: CASSVDITDTQYF. The chain links TRBV5-1 to TRBJ2-3, with D uncertain. The CDR3 spans 13 residues. Per germline, CDR1 SGHRS and CDR2 YFSETQ. Trimming took off 4 bases at V and 3 bases at J, with 9 bases between the two ends.

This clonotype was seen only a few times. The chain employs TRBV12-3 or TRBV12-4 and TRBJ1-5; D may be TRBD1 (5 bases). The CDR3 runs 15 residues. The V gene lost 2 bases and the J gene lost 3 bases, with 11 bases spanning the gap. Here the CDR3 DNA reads TGTGCCAGCAGTTTAACCGGGGCAGCCAATCAGCCCCAGCATTTT. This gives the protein CASSLTGAANQPQHF.

CDR3 in amino acids: CASSPGLATDTQYF. In DNA, the CDR3 is TGTGCCAGCAGCCCGGGACTAGCCACAGATACGCAGTATTTT. V usage is TRBV7-3 and J usage is TRBJ2-3, with 9 bases lining up with TRBD2. Losses at the gene ends were 5 bases for V and 2 bases for J; bases not matched to a gene: 2. Germline V gene lookup returns CDR1 SGHTA and CDR2 FQGTGA. The CDR3 has 14 residues.

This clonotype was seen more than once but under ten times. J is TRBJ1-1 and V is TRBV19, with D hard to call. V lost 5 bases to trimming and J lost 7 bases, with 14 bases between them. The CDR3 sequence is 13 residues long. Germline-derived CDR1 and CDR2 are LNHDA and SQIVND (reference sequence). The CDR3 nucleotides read TGTGCCAGTAGTGCCTTAGAGGCAGTTGAAGCTTTCTTT. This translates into CASSALEAVEAFF.

CDR3 sequence: CASSLVGGADGELFF. For the CDR3, the DNA is TGTGCCAGCAGTTTAGTCGGGGGGGCGGACGGGGAGCTGTTTTTT. The chain combines TRBV12-3 or TRBV12-4 with TRBJ2-2, with TRBD2 matching over 8 bases. The CDR3 extends over 15 amino acids. V lost 1 base and J lost 7; bases outside the gene matches: 5.

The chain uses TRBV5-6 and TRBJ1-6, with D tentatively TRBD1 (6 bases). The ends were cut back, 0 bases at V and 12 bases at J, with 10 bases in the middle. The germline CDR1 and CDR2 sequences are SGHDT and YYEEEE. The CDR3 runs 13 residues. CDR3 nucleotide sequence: TGTGCCAGCAGCTTGGTCAGGGGTGGACCCCTCCACTTT. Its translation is CASSLVRGGPLHF.

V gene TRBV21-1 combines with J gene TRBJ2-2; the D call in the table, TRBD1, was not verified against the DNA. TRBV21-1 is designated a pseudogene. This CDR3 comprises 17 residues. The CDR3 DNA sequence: TGTGCCAGCAGCAAACCCCATGACAGGGGACGCACCGGGGAGCTGTTTTTT. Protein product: CASSKPHDRGRTGELFF.

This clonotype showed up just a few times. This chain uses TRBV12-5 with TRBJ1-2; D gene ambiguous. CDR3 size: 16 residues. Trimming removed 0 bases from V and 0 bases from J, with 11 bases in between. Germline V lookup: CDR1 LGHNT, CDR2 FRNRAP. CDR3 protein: CASGLVLGGTNYGYTF. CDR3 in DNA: TGTGCTAGTGGTTTGGTACTCGGAGGTACTAACTATGGCTACACCTTC.

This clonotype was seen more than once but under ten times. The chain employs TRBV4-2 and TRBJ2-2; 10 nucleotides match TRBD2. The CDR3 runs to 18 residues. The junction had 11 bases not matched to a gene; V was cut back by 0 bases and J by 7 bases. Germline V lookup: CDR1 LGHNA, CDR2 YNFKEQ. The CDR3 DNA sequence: TGTGCCAGCAGCCAAGATGCGGAAGCGGGGGGGCCGGTCGGGGAGCTGTTTTTT. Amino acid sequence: CASSQDAEAGGPVGELFF.

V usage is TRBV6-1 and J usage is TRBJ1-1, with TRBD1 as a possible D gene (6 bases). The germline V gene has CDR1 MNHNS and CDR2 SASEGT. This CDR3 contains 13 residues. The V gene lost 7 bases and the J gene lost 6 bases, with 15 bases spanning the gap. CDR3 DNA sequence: TGTGCCAGCACCCCAACAGGGATCGCTGAAGCTTTCTTT. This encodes CASTPTGIAEAFF.

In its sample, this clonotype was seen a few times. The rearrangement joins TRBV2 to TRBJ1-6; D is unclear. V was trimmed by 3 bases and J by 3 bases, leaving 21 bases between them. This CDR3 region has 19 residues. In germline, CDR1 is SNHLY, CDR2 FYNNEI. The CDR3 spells CASSDEGGRGGLYNSPLHF. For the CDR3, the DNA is TGTGCCAGCAGTGATGAGGGCGGCCGAGGAGGCCTCTATAATTCACCCCTCCACTTT.

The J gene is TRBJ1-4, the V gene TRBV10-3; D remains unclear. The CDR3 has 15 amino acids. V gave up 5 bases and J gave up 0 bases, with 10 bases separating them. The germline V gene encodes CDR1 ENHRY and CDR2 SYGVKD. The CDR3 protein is CAISPQEATNEKLFF. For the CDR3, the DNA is TGTGCCATCAGTCCTCAGGAAGCAACTAATGAAAAACTGTTTTTT.